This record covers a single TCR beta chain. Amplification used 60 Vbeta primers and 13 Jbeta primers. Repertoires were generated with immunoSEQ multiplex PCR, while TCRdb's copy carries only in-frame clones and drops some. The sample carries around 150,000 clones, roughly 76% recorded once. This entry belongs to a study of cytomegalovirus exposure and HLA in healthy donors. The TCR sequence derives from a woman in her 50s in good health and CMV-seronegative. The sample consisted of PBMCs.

The CDR3 DNA sequence: TGTGCCAGTAGTACGGACAGAACGAACACTGAAGCTTTCTTT. This codes for CASSTDRTNTEAFF. The chain combines TRBV19 with TRBJ1-1; D perhaps matches TRBD1 (6 bases). The CDR3 consists of 14 residues. Trimming left V 4 bases short and J 1 base short, with 10 bases between. Looked up from germline, CDR1 is LNHDA and CDR2 is SQIVND (reference sequence).